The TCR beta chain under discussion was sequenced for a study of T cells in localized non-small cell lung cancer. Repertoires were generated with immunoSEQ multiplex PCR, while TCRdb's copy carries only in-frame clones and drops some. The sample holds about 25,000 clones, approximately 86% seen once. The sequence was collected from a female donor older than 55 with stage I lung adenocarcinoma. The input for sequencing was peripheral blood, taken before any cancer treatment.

Written as DNA, the CDR3 is TGTGCCAGCTCAACCGGGACCTCCTATGGCTACACCTTC. Translation: CASSTGTSYGYTF. The genes are TRBV18 and TRBJ1-2; D possibly corresponds to TRBD1 (5 bases). Germline V lookup: CDR1 KGHSH, CDR2 LQKENI. CDR3 length: 13 amino acids. V lost 5 bases, J lost 4 bases, and 11 bases lay in between. The full variable domain, rest sourced from reference TRBV18 and TRBJ1-2, is NAGVMQNPRHLVRRRGQEARLRCSPMKGHSHVYWYRQLPEEGLKFMVYLQKENIIDESGMPKERFSAEFPKEGPSILRIQQVVRGDSAAYFCASSTGTSYGYTFGSGTRLTVV.